This TCR beta chain was obtained from a study of CD8+ T cells in alopecia areata. As for this clone: Its antigen is undetermined.

Following RNA extraction, reverse transcription yielded cDNA that acted as the sequencing template. Produced via immunoSEQ multiplex PCR; TCRdb's table is partial and in-frame only. The repertoire has about 190,000 clones, 55% to 70% of them found once; the top ten carry roughly 0.7%. Findings and limits, study-wide: Persistence during tofacitinib was seen for many expanded lesional clones in scalp and blood.

The CDR3 is 19 amino acids. After removal of 4 bases from V and 0 bases from J, the junction contained 11 bases not matched to a gene. Per the germline V gene, CDR1 is SGHRS and CDR2 is YFSETQ. Treatment specified: oral pan-JAK inhibitor, 5-10 mg twice daily. Collected material from alopecia areata patients comprised lesional scalp punch biopsies and peripheral blood. The specimen was CD4+ T cells sorted from blood, collected at week 4, from a patient treated with tofacitinib. The chain joins TRBV5-1 to TRBJ2-3; TRBD2 aligns across 13 bases. This TCR was recovered from a human donor with alopecia areata. This chain's CDR3 is CASSHGLAGDRISTDTQYF. CDR3 sequence (DNA): TGCGCCAGCAGCCATGGACTAGCGGGAGACCGAATCAGCACAGATACGCAGTATTTT. Full variable domain (missing parts from reference TRBV5-1 and TRBJ2-3): KAGVTQTPRYLIKTRGQQVTLSCSPISGHRSVSWYQQTPGQGLQFLFEYFSETQRNKGNFPGRFSGRQFSNSRSEMNVSTLELGDSALYLCASSHGLAGDRISTDTQYFGPGTRLTVL.